The 7 T cell receptor beta chains reported below all come from one sample, sequenced in a study of cytomegalovirus exposure and HLA in healthy donors. PCR used 60 Vbeta primers and 13 Jbeta primers. Only in-frame clones appear in the TCRdb table, and some are missing; sequencing was by immunoSEQ multiplex PCR. The data hold about 190,000 clones, with approximately 75% observed a single time. The sequenced material came from PBMCs. The receptors derive from a man younger than 45 in good health and CMV-seropositive.

The chain employs TRBV30 and TRBJ1-2, with 11 positions matching TRBD1. Germline V CDR1 and CDR2: GTSNPN, SVGIG (reference sequence). The CDR3 is 15 residues long. The V and J ends lost 3 bases and 5 bases, in that order; junction bases with no gene match: 8. CDR3 loop: CAWSRTGTGGYGYTF. The DNA of the CDR3 is TGTGCCTGGAGCAGGACCGGGACAGGGGGGTATGGCTACACCTTC. Together with reference TRBV30 and TRBJ1-2, the CDR3 gives the full variable domain: SQTIHQWPATLVQPVGSPLSLECTVEGTSNPNLYWYRQAAGRGLQLLFYSVGIGQISSEVPQNLSASRPQDRQFILSSKKLLLSDSGFYLCAWSRTGTGGYGYTFGSGTRLTVV.

CDR3 sequence reads: CASSPDRSNYGYTF. CDR3 bases: TGCGCCAGCAGTCCGGACAGGAGTAACTATGGCTACACCTTC. V and J are TRBV10-2 and TRBJ1-2; 7 nucleotides agree with TRBD1. The J segment lost 1 base and the V segment lost 5 bases, leaving 4 bases of the junction unmatched. Germline V CDR1 and CDR2: WSHSY, SAAADI. This CDR3 contains 14 residues.

The chain couples TRBV7-2 to TRBJ1-2; no firm D call. Trimming shortened V by 3 bases and J by 2 bases, and 10 bases separated the two germline ends. The CDR3 has 14 residues. CDR1 is SGHTA, CDR2 FQGNSA, per germline. The CDR3 is CASSFERLNYGYTF. In DNA, the CDR3 is TGTGCCAGCAGCTTCGAGAGGTTAAACTATGGCTACACCTTC.

There are a few counts of this clone. V gene TRBV6-5 combines with J gene TRBJ1-1; D is undetermined. The V end lost 2 bases, the J end lost 1 base, and 14 bases lay between the germline ends. The CDR3 length is 16 residues. CDR1 is MNHEY and CDR2 is SVGAGI in the germline V gene. This CDR3 reads CASSYRRSQGNTEAFF. In nucleotides, the CDR3 is TGTGCCAGCAGTTACCGGAGGAGCCAAGGGAACACTGAAGCTTTCTTT.

The chain couples TRBV10-3 to TRBJ2-6; D perhaps matches TRBD1 (6 bases). The CDR3 runs 15 residues. Trimming shortened V by 4 bases and J by 4 bases, and 11 bases separated the two germline ends. From germline, CDR1 is ENHRY and CDR2 SYGVKD. The CDR3 nucleotides are TGTGCCATCAGTGGAGGGACAACCGGGGCCAACGTCCTGACTTTC. Amino acid sequence: CAISGGTTGANVLTF.

This clone was counted only a few times. V is TRBV2 and J is TRBJ2-1; 7 nucleotides align to TRBD1. The CDR3 runs 18 residues. Trimming took 9 bases from V and 0 from J; bases not matched to a gene: 17. Germline loops: CDR1 SNHLY, CDR2 FYNNEI. The CDR3 spells CASRKPDRVSNSYNEQFF. The DNA for the CDR3 is TGTGCCAGTCGTAAGCCAGACAGGGTATCAAACTCCTACAATGAGCAGTTCTTC.

Comment on this clone: Its ends do not fully match the called genes, so a read error is possible. This sequence joins TRBV7-9 and TRBJ1-5; D may be TRBD1 (5 bases). Germline V gene data show CDR1 as SEHNR and CDR2 as FQNEAQ (reference sequence). CDR3 length equals 17 residues. The CDR3 is CSSSLAPGMWSNQPQHF. CDR3 DNA: TGTTCCAGCAGCCTAGCACCAGGGATGTGGAGCAATCAGCCCCAGCATTTT.